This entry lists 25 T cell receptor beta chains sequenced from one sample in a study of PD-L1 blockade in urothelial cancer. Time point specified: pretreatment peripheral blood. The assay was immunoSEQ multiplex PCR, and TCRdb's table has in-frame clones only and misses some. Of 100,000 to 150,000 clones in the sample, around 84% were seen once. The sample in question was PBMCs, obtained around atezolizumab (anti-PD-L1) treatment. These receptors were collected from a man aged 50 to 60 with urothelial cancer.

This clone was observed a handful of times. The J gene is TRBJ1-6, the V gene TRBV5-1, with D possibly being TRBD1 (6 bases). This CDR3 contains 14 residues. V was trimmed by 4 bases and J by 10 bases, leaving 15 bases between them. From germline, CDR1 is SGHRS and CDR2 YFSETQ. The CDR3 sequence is CASSPPVRGSPLHF. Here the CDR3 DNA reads TGCGCCAGCAGCCCCCCCGTCAGGGGATCACCCCTCCACTTT.

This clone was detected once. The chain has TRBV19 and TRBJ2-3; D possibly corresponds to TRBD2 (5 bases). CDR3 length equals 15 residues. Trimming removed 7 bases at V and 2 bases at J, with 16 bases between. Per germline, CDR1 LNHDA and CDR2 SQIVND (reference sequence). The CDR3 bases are TGTGCCAGTAACAGAGGACTCACTCTCACAGATACGCAGTATTTT. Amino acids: CASNRGLTLTDTQYF. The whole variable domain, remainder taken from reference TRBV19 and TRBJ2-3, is DGGITQSPKYLFRKEGQNVTLSCEQNLNHDAMYWYRQDPGQGLRLIYYSQIVNDFQKGDIAEGYSVSREKKESFPLTVTSAQKNPTAFYLCASNRGLTLTDTQYFGPGTRLTVL.

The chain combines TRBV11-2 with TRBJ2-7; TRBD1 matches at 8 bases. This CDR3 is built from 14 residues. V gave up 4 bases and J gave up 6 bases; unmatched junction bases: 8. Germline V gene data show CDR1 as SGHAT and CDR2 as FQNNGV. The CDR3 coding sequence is TGTGCCAGCAGCTCCCGGACAGGGTCAAGCGAGCAGTACTTC. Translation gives CASSSRTGSSEQYF.

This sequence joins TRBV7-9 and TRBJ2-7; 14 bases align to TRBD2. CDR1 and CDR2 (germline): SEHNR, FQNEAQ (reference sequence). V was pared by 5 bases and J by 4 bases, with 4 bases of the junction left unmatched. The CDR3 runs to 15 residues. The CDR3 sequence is CASSHGLAGGYEQYF. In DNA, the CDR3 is TGTGCCAGCAGCCACGGACTAGCGGGAGGTTACGAGCAGTACTTC.

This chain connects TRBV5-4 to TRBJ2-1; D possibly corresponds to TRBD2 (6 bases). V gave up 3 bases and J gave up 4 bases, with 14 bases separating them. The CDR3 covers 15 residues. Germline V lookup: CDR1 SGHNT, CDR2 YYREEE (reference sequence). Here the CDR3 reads CASSSAGLGYNEQFF. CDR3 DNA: TGTGCCAGCAGCTCGGCGGGATTAGGGTACAATGAGCAGTTCTTC.

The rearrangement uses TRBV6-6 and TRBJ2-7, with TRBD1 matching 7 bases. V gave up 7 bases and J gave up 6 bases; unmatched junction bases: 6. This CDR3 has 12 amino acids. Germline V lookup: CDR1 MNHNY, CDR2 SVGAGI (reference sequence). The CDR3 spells CASTKTGVEQYF. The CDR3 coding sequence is TGTGCCAGCACCAAAACAGGGGTCGAGCAGTACTTC.

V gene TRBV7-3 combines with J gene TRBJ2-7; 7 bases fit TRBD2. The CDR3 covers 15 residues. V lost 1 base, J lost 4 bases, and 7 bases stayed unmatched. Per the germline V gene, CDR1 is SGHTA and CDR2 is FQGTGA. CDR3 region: CASSLSGSGSYEQYF. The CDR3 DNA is TGTGCCAGCAGCTTAAGCGGGAGTGGGTCTTACGAGCAGTACTTC.

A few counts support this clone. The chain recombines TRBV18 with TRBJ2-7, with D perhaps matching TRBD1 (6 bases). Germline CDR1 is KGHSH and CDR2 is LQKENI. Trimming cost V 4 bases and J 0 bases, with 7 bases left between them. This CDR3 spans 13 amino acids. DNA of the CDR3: TGTGCCAGCTCACTACAGGGCTCCTACGAGCAGTACTTC. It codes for CASSLQGSYEQYF.

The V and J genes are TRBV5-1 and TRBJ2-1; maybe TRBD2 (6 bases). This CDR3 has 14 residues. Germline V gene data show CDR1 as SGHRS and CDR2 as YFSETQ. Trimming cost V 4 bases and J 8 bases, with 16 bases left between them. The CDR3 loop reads CASSPAAGSDEQFF. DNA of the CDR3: TGCGCCAGCAGCCCGGCCGCGGGAAGCGATGAGCAGTTCTTC.

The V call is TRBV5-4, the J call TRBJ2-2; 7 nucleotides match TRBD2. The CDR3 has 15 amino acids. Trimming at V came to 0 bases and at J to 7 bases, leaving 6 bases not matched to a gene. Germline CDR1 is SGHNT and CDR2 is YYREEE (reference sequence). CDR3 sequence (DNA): TGTGCCAGCAGCTTGGAACGGGAGGCTATCGGGGAGCTGTTTTTT. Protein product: CASSLEREAIGELFF. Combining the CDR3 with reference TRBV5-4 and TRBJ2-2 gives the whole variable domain ETGVTQSPTHLIKTRGQQVTLRCSSQSGHNTVSWYQQALGQGPQFIFQYYREEENGRGNFPPRFSGLQFPNYSSELNVNALELDDSALYLCASSLEREAIGELFFGEGSRLTVL.

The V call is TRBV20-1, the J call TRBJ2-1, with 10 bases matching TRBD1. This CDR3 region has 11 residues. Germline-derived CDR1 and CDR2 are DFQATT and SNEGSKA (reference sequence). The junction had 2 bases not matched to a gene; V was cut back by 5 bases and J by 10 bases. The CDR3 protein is CSARDRGEQFF. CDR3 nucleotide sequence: TGCAGTGCTCGGGACAGGGGCGAGCAGTTCTTC.

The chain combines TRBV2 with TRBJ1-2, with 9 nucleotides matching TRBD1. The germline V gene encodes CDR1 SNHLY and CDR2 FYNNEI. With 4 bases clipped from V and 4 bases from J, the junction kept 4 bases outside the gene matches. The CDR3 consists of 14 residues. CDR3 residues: CASSGDRAGYGYTF. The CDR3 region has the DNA TGTGCCAGCAGTGGGGACAGGGCAGGCTATGGCTACACCTTC.

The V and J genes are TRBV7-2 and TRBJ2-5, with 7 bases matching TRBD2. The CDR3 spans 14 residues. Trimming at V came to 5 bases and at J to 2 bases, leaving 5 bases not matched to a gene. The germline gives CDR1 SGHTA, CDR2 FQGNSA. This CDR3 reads CASSLGLLQETQYF. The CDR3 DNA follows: TGTGCCAGCAGCCTGGGACTACTACAAGAGACCCAGTACTTC.

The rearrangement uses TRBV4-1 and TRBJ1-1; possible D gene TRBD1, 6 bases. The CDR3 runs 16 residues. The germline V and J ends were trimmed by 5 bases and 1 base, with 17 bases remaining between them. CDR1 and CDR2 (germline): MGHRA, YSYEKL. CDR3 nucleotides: TGCGCCAGCAGCGGACCCTCGGACAGAAAGAACACTGAAGCTTTCTTT. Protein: CASSGPSDRKNTEAFF.

The chain's CDR3 is CASSSSGLQETQYF. CDR3 nucleotides: TGTGCCAGCAGCTCTTCAGGCTTGCAAGAGACCCAGTACTTC. The chain links TRBV11-1 to TRBJ2-5; D call uncertain. Per germline, CDR1 SGHAT and CDR2 FQDESV (reference sequence). Deletions cut 4 bases from V and 2 bases from J, with 11 bases between. CDR3 length: 14 residues.

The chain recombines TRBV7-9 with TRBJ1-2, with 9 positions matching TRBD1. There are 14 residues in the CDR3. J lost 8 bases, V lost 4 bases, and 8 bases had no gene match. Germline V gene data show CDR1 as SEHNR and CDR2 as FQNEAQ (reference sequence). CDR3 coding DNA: TGTGCCAGCAGCTCACAGGGGGCGCGTTACGGCTACACCTTC. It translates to CASSSQGARYGYTF.

The CDR3 DNA sequence: TGTGCCAGCAGCACCGGCCGCGACAGGGGGCACGGGAACACTGAAGCTTTCTTT. This sequence encodes CASSTGRDRGHGNTEAFF. The J gene is TRBJ1-1, the V gene TRBV5-5, with TRBD1 matching 10 bases. This CDR3 is built from 18 residues. Germline trimming cut 4 bases from V and 1 base from J; bases unmatched to any gene: 13. In germline, CDR1 is SGHKS, CDR2 YYEKEE (reference sequence).

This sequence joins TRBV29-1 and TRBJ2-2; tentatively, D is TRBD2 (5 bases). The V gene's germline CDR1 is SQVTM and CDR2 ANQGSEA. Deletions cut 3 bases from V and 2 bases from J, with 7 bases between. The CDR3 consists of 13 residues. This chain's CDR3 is CSVEASNTGELFF. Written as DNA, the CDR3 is TGCAGCGTTGAGGCTAGCAACACCGGGGAGCTGTTTTTT.

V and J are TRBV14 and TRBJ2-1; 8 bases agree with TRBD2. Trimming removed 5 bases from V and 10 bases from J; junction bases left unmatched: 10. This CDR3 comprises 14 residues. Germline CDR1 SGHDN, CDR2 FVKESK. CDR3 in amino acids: CASSWRSGSGEQFF. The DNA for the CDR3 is TGTGCCAGCAGCTGGAGGAGCGGGAGCGGGGAGCAGTTCTTC.

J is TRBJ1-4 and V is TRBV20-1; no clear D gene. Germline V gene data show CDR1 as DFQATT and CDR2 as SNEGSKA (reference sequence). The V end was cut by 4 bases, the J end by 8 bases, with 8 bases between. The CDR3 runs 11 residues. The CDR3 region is CSAIDYEKLFF. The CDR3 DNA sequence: TGCAGTGCTATAGACTACGAAAAACTGTTTTTT.

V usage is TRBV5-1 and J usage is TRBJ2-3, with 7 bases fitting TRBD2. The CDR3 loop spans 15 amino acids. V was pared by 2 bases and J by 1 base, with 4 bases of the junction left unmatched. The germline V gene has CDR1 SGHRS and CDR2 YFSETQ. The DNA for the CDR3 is TGCGCCAGCAGCTTTAGGGAGGGGCGCACAGATACGCAGTATTTT. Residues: CASSFREGRTDTQYF. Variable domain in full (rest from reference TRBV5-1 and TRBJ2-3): KAGVTQTPRYLIKTRGQQVTLSCSPISGHRSVSWYQQTPGQGLQFLFEYFSETQRNKGNFPGRFSGRQFSNSRSEMNVSTLELGDSALYLCASSFREGRTDTQYFGPGTRLTVL.

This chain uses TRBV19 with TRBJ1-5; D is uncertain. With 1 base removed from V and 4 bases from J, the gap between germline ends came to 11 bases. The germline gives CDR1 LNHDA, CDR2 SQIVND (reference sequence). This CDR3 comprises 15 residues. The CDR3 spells CASSIGGGWNQPQHF. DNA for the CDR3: TGTGCCAGTAGTATAGGCGGCGGTTGGAATCAGCCCCAGCATTTT.

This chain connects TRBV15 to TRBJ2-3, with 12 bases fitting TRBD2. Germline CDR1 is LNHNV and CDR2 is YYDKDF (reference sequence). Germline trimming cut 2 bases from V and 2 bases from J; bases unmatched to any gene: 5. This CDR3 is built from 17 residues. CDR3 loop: CATSRPGTSGFTDTQYF. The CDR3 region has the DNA TGTGCCACCAGCAGACCCGGGACTAGCGGGTTCACAGATACGCAGTATTTT.

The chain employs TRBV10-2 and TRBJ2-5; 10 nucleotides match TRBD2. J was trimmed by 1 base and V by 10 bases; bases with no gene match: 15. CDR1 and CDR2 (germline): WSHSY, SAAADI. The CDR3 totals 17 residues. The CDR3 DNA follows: TGCGCCACCACCCTGGGACTGACTAGCGGGTTCCAAGAGACCCAGTACTTC. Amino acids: CATTLGLTSGFQETQYF.

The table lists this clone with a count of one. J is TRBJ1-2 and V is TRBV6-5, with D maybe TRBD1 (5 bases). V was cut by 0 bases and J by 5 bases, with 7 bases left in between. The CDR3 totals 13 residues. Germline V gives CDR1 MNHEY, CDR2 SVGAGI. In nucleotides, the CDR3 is TGTGCCAGCAGTTACTCCGACAGATATGGCTACACCTTC. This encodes CASSYSDRYGYTF.